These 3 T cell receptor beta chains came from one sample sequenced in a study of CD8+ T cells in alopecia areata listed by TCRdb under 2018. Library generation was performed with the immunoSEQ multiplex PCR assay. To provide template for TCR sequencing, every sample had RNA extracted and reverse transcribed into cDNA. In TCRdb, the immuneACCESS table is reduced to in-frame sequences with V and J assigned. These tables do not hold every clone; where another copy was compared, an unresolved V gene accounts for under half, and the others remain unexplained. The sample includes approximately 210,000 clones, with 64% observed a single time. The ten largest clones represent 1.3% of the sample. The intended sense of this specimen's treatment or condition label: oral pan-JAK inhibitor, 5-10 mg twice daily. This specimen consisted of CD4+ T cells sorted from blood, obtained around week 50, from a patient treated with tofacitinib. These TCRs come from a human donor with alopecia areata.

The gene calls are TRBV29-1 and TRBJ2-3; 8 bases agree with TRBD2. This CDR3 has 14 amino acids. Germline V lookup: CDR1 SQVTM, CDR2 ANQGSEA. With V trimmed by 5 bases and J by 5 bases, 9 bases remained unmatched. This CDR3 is CSVSSGGPLDTQYF. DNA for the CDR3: TGCAGCGTTTCTTCGGGGGGGCCGTTAGATACGCAGTATTTT.

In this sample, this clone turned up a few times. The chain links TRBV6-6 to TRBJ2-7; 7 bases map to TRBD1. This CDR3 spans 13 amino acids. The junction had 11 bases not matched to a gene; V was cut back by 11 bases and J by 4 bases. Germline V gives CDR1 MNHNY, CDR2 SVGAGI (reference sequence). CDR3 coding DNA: TGTGCCTCACAGGGGCAGGTGGGGTACGAGCAGTACTTC. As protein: CASQGQVGYEQYF.

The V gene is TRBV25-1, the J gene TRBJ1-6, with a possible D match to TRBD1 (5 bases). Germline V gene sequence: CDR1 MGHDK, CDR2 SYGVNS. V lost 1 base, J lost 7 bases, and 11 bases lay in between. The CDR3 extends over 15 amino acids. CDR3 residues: CASSESQGGNSPLHF. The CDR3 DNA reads TGTGCCAGCAGTGAATCGCAGGGAGGCAATTCACCCCTCCACTTT.